Listed below are T cell receptor beta chains from one sample, sequenced in a study of blood T cell repertoires in COVID-19. Data came from immunoSEQ multiplex PCR; TCRdb stores just in-frame clones and leaves some out. The sample consists of 100,000 or so clones, 87% of them appearing once. Sequencing input: peripheral blood. The origin of the receptors is a woman in her forties or fifties with COVID-19, enrolled during active disease. Both conserved end residues are part of each CDR3. Fields, in order: D gene, J gene, V gene, CDR3 length, clone size, CDR3 DNA, CDR3 protein. A D gene is named only where the DNA matches it firmly. Expanded clones are given a class, and other clones once, few, many or no size at all.

-,TRBJ1-3,TRBV9,15,-,TGTGCCAGCAGCGTTGGGGGCACGGGTGGAAACACCATATATTTT,CASSVGGTGGNTIYF
TRBD1,TRBJ2-7,TRBV11-1,15,-,TGTGCCAGCAGCTTAAGAGACAGGGGAAGCTACGAGCAGTACTTC,CASSLRDRGSYEQYF
-,TRBJ1-3,TRBV5-5,15,-,TGTGCCAGCAGCTTCTGGACTCTCTCTGGAAACACCATATATTTT,CASSFWTLSGNTIYF
-,TRBJ2-7,TRBV5-5,14,-,TGTGCCAGCAGCTTGGCAGGGCCAAAAAACGAGCAGTACTTC,CASSLAGPKNEQYF
TRBD1,TRBJ2-7,TRBV7-9,14,-,TGTGCCAGCAGCTTAGGGGACAGGATCTACGAGCAGTACTTC,CASSLGDRIYEQYF
TRBD1,TRBJ1-2,TRBV5-1,15,-,TGCGCCAGCAGCATGACTGGACAGGGGACCTATGGCTACACCTTC,CASSMTGQGTYGYTF
TRBD2,TRBJ2-2,TRBV5-1,16,-,TGCGCCAGCAGCTTGGGACTAGCGAGAAACACCGGGGAGCTGTTTTTT,CASSLGLARNTGELFF
-,TRBJ2-1,TRBV19,13,-,TGTGCCAGTACAACAGGATACTACAATGAGCAGTTCTTC,CASTTGYYNEQFF
-,TRBJ2-7,TRBV19,14,-,TGTGCCAGTAGTAATGAGGTTCCCTCCTACGAGCAGTACTTC,CASSNEVPSYEQYF
-,TRBJ2-3,TRBV4-2,17,-,TGTGCCAGCAGCCAAGATCCCCAGGAAGTTTCGGCAGATACGCAGTATTTT,CASSQDPQEVSADTQYF
TRBD1,TRBJ1-6,TRBV9,15,-,TGTGCCAGCAGCCCTAGACAGGGGGAGAGTTCACCCCTCCACTTT,CASSPRQGESSPLHF
-,TRBJ1-5,TRBV7-2,16,-,TGTGCCAGCAGCTTAGTCGGTGGACATACTAATCAGCCCCAGCATTTT,CASSLVGGHTNQPQHF
-,TRBJ1-1,TRBV11-2,15,once,TGTGCCAGCAGCTTAGTAGGTCAGGTGAACACTGAAGCTTTCTTT,CASSLVGQVNTEAFF
-,TRBJ2-3,TRBV25-1,15,-,TGTGCCAGCAAGGCGCTGTCAGGGGCCCGGCAAGCGCAGTATTTT,CASKALSGARQAQYF
-,TRBJ2-7,TRBV19,15,-,TGTGCCAGTAGTATAGATCGACCAGGGTCCTACGAGCAGTACTTC,CASSIDRPGSYEQYF
TRBD1,TRBJ1-1,TRBV29-1,14,few,TGCAGCGTTGGAGCGGGGACAGGGGGCACTGAAGCTTTCTTT,CSVGAGTGGTEAFF
-,TRBJ1-3,TRBV7-6,18,-,TGTGCCAGCAGCTCCTACTCAGCGACAGGCCACTCTGGAAACACCATATATTTT,CASSSYSATGHSGNTIYF
-,TRBJ2-2,TRBV7-2,15,-,TGTGCCAGCAGTCGCAGACAGGTGAACACCGGGGAGCTGTTTTTT,CASSRRQVNTGELFF
TRBD1,TRBJ2-7,TRBV10-3,14,-,TGTGCCATCAGTGGGGACAGGGCTCCATACGAGCAGTACTTC,CAISGDRAPYEQYF
TRBD1,TRBJ2-3,TRBV9,15,-,TGTGCCAGCAGCTACCGGGACAGGGTTCCCCTTACGCAGTATTTT,CASSYRDRVPLTQYF
TRBD2,TRBJ2-2,TRBV10-3,16,-,TGTGCCATCAGTGATCAAGCGGGGGGCTTCACCGGGGAGCTGTTTTTT,CAISDQAGGFTGELFF
-,TRBJ2-7,TRBV18,14,-,TGTGCCAGCTCAGCAATGGAACAGACCTACGAGCAGTACTTC,CASSAMEQTYEQYF
TRBD2,TRBJ2-7,TRBV4-1,18,-,TGCGCCAGCAGCCATAGGACTAGCGGGGGTTCTAGCTCCTACGAGCAGTACTTC,CASSHRTSGGSSSYEQYF
-,TRBJ2-7,TRBV6-5,14,-,TGTGCCAGCAGCCCGGGCGGGCCTGGGTACGAGCAGTACTTC,CASSPGGPGYEQYF
TRBD1,TRBJ1-2,TRBV13,14,-,TGTGCCAGCAGCTTAGGGACAGGGGAGTATGGCTACACCTTC,CASSLGTGEYGYTF
-,TRBJ1-1,TRBV10-3,17,-,TGTGCCATCAGCGGCAACAGGGACCGACTGCCGGGCACTGAAGCTTTCTTT,CAISGNRDRLPGTEAFF
-,TRBJ2-2,TRBV19,13,-,TGTGCCAGTAGGCCCCGCGGGGCCGGGGAGCTGTTTTTT,CASRPRGAGELFF
-,TRBJ1-2,TRBV10-3,15,-,TGTGCCATCAGTGAGAGGGGCCCAGGTCGCAATGGCTACACCTTC,CAISERGPGRNGYTF
-,TRBJ2-3,TRBV6-5,13,-,TGTGCCAGCAGGAGCCCTGGGAGGGATACGCAGTATTTT,CASRSPGRDTQYF
-,TRBJ1-5,TRBV5-8,16,-,TGTGCCAGCAGCTTGGGAGGAGGGGCGGGCAATCAGCCCCAGCATTTT,CASSLGGGAGNQPQHF
-,TRBJ1-6,TRBV7-9,14,-,TGTGCCAGCAGCTTAGTAGCGTTTGGTTCACCCCTCCACTTT,CASSLVAFGSPLHF
-,TRBJ2-2,TRBV24-1,16,-,TGTGCCACCAGCTCCTCACCGGTCGCGAACACCGGGGAGCTGTTTTTT,CATSSSPVANTGELFF
TRBD2,TRBJ2-5,TRBV7-6,16,-,TGTGCCAGCAGCTTAGGGACTAGCGGGATACGGGAGACCCAGTACTTC,CASSLGTSGIRETQYF
TRBD2,TRBJ2-5,TRBV4-2,17,-,TGTGCCAGCAGCCAAGACGGACTAGCGGGGTATCAAGAGACCCAGTACTTC,CASSQDGLAGYQETQYF
-,TRBJ2-7,TRBV2,12,-,TGTGCCAGCATGTTGAGGGGGGGCGAGCAGTACTTC,CASMLRGGEQYF
TRBD1,TRBJ1-5,TRBV19,16,-,TGTGCCAGTAGCATGGGACAGCAAATACTCAATCAGCCCCAGCATTTT,CASSMGQQILNQPQHF
-,TRBJ2-3,TRBV30,15,-,TGTGCCTGGGGTTCCGGGCAGGGGGGCGCAGATACGCAGTATTTT,CAWGSGQGGADTQYF
-,TRBJ2-6,TRBV6-1,15,-,TGTGCCAGCAGTCAGTCAGTAACTGGGGCCAACGTCCTGACTTTC,CASSQSVTGANVLTF
TRBD2,TRBJ2-1,TRBV2,16,-,TGTGCCAGCAGTGAGGGGCAGGGAGGGCTCGGGAATGAGCAGTTCTTC,CASSEGQGGLGNEQFF
-,TRBJ1-3,TRBV6-2/TRBV6-3,16,-,TGTGCCAGCAGTAGGGGACAAGTCTTCTCTGGAAACACCATATATTTT,CASSRGQVFSGNTIYF
-,TRBJ1-5,TRBV28,14,-,TGTGCCAGCAGCCCCATAGTGGGCAATCAGCCCCAGCATTTT,CASSPIVGNQPQHF
TRBD1,TRBJ2-7,TRBV2,14,-,TGTGCCACCCTGATAAGGACAGGGGGCTACGAGCAGTACTTC,CATLIRTGGYEQYF
-,TRBJ1-2,TRBV29-1,11,once,TGCAGCGTCCTTTTTGTCCGTGGCTACACCTTC,CSVLFVRGYTF
-,TRBJ1-5,TRBV28,12,-,TGTGCCAGCAGTCGGACTGGCTCCTTCCAGCATTTT,CASSRTGSFQHF
-,TRBJ1-2,TRBV18,13,once,TGTGCCAGCTCACCACGGGGGGACTATGGCTACACCTTC,CASSPRGDYGYTF
TRBD1,TRBJ2-2,TRBV19,15,-,TGTGCCAGTAGTATAGGGGACAGGGACACCGGGGAGCTGTTTTTT,CASSIGDRDTGELFF
-,TRBJ1-2,TRBV4-1,15,-,TGCGCCAGCAGCCCCCTGACAGGACCTAGACGCGGCTACACCTTC,CASSPLTGPRRGYTF
-,TRBJ1-1,TRBV5-6,12,few,TGTGCCAGCAGACGGGGGAACACTGAAGCTTTCTTT,CASRRGNTEAFF
-,TRBJ2-5,TRBV3-1/TRBV3-2,15,-,TGTGCCAGCAGCCAAGACCCCAGGATCCAAGAGACCCAGTACTTC,CASSQDPRIQETQYF
-,TRBJ2-3,TRBV7-9,14,-,TGTGCCAGCAGCTCTACAGGGACGGCAGATACGCAGTATTTT,CASSSTGTADTQYF
-,TRBJ2-2,TRBV2,14,few,TGTGCCAGCAGTAAAACTAGTCCCGCCGGGGAGCTGTTTTTT,CASSKTSPAGELFF
TRBD2,TRBJ2-1,TRBV11-2,16,-,TGTGCCAGCAGCCGAAACCTAGCGGGTTCAATCAATGAGCAGTTCTTC,CASSRNLAGSINEQFF
TRBD1,TRBJ2-7,TRBV7-2,15,-,TGTGCCAGCAGCTTGGGACAGGGAAACACCTACGAGCAGTACTTC,CASSLGQGNTYEQYF
TRBD2,TRBJ2-7,TRBV30,14,-,TGTGTCTGGAGTGTTCCCGGGGGGGCGTACGAGCAGTACTTC,CVWSVPGGAYEQYF